This entry concerns a single TCR beta chain. Its antigen is as yet unknown. The sample is drawn from a study of response to subunit inactivated influenza vaccine. Study-wide results and caveats: Few additional T cells are recruited per seasonal influenza vaccination, authors suggested.

TCRdb processed the RT-PCR reads anew with MiXCR; each CDR3 protein has one entry. The data hold around 300,000 distinct CDR3 sequences, with over 20% observed a single time. Germline CDR1 ENHRY, CDR2 SYGVKD. V gave up 10 bases and J gave up 2 bases; unmatched junction bases: 3. The length of the CDR3 is 15 residues. This receptor was taken from a man between 50 and 75 years old who received an inactivated influenza vaccine. The sample consisted of PBMCs from blood, taken about 20 months after vaccination. This chain joins TRBV10-3 and TRBJ2-6, with 12 bases aligning to TRBD1. The CDR3 protein is CATGQGATGANVLTF. DNA of the CDR3: TGTGCCACGGGACAGGGGGCCACTGGGGCCAACGTCCTGACTTTC.